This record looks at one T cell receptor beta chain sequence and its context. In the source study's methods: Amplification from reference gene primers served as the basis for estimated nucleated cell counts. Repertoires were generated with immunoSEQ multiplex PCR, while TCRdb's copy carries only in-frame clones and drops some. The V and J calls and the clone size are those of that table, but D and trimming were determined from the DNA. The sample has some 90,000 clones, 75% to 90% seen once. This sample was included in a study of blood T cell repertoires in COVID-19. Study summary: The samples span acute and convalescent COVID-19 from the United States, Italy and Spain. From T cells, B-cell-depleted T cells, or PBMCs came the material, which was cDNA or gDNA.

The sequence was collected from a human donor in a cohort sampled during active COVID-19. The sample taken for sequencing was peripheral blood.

This chain's CDR3 is CASSRPGQAWYEQYF. The CDR3 nucleotides read TGCGCCAGCAGCCGACCGGGACAGGCATGGTACGAGCAGTACTTC. The V and J genes are TRBV4-1 and TRBJ2-7, with 8 nucleotides matching TRBD1. CDR3 length: 15 amino acids. V lost 4 bases, J lost 4 bases, and 9 bases stayed unmatched. Germline CDR1 and CDR2: MGHRA and YSYEKL.